This record covers a single T cell receptor (beta chain). TCRdb reprocessed the 5' RACE reads with MiXCR, giving one entry per CDR3 protein. The sample records about 160,000 distinct CDR3 sequences, around a third being singletons. The sample is drawn from a study of T-cell memory formation after mild COVID-19. Trimming cost V 6 bases and J 2 bases; bases outside gene matches: 8. This CDR3 region has 17 residues. The receptor comes from an adult woman who had mild COVID-19 (a few samples of this study predate the infection). Cell type and time point are not known. The V gene is TRBV12-3 or TRBV12-4, the J gene TRBJ1-4, with TRBD1 identical over 11 bases. The material sequenced was PBMCs or a T cell subset sorted from them (not recorded which). The CDR3, as DNA: TGTGCCAGCAGCCCCGGGACAGGGGGGACGACTAATGAAAAACTGTTTTTT. This codes for CASSPGTGGTTNEKLFF.